The rows below give T cell receptor beta chains drawn from one sample of a study of T cells in Graves' hyperthyroidism and ophthalmopathy. TCRdb ran MiXCR on the multiplex PCR reads and lists one entry per CDR3 protein. Of about 480,000 distinct CDR3 sequences in the sample, approximately 14% were seen once. Sequencing was performed on blood. These receptors came from a woman younger than 30 with Graves' hyperthyroidism. Both conserved end residues are part of each CDR3. Each record gives: D gene, J gene, V gene, clone size, CDR3 DNA, CDR3 protein. The D gene is left open where the match is weak. Rows give clone size only sometimes, using once, few, many, or a class for an expanded clone.

>TRBD1|TRBJ2-7|TRBV28|many
TGTGCCAGCATGTTAACGGGACAGGTTTTCGAGCAGTACTTC
CASMLTGQVFEQYF
>TRBD2|TRBJ2-7|TRBV11-3|.
TGTGCCAGCAGCTTAGAGACTAGCGGGAGGTTCGTGTTGGATGGGCAGTACTTC
CASSLETSGRFVLDGQYF
>TRBD2|TRBJ2-7|TRBV3-1|many
TGTGCCAGCAGCCACGAGGGACTAGTCGCCTACGAGCAGTACTTC
CASSHEGLVAYEQYF
>.|TRBJ1-2|TRBV27|.
TGTGCCAGCAGCCTTGGGGCGGGAGGGCAGGGCTACACCTTC
CASSLGAGGQGYTF
>TRBD2|TRBJ2-1|TRBV20-1|.
TGCAGTGCCCAGGGAGGACTAGCGGACTCCTACAATGAGCAGTTCTTC
CSAQGGLADSYNEQFF
>.|TRBJ2-2|TRBV11-3|many
TGTGCCAGCAGCTTTTATTGGGACGGGAGCACCGGGGAGCTGTTTTTT
CASSFYWDGSTGELFF
>TRBD1|TRBJ2-1|TRBV7-9|many
TGTGCCAGCAGCTCATTCCCCAGGGGGCGTTCCTACAATGAGCAGTTCTTC
CASSSFPRGRSYNEQFF
>.|TRBJ1-5|TRBV19|many
TGTGCCAGTAGTATAACTGGACAGCCCCAGCATTTT
CASSITGQPQHF
>.|TRBJ1-1|TRBV11-2|.
TGTGCCAGCAGCTTAGAGCCAACCGGCACTGAAGCTTTCTTT
CASSLEPTGTEAFF
>TRBD1|TRBJ1-1|TRBV30|many
TGTGCCTGGAGTGCGCAGGGGGTTGACGCTTTCTTT
CAWSAQGVDAFF
>TRBD2|TRBJ2-2|TRBV6-1|many
TGTGCCAGCAGCCCCAAGGGACTAGCGGGGAACACCGGGGAGCTGTTTTTT
CASSPKGLAGNTGELFF
>TRBD2|TRBJ2-5|TRBV12-3/TRBV12-4|.
TGTGCCAGCAGTTTTAGGCCGGGACTAGCGGGAACTGAGACCCAGTACTTC
CASSFRPGLAGTETQYF
>.|TRBJ1-2|TRBV27|many
TGTGCCAGCAGTTTGGGGCAGGGGCTTTATGGCTACACCTTC
CASSLGQGLYGYTF
>TRBD2|TRBJ2-1|TRBV7-9|few
TGTGCCAGCAGCTTAACACTAGCGTTGTACAATGAGCAGTTCTTC
CASSLTLALYNEQFF
>.|TRBJ2-6|TRBV28|many
TGTGCCAGCAGTTCCCAGAGCTCTGGGGCCAACGTCCTGACTTTC
CASSSQSSGANVLTF
>.|TRBJ2-1|TRBV5-1|.
TGCGCCAGCAGCTTGCCCGTTTACAATGAGCAGTTCTTC
CASSLPVYNEQFF
>TRBD2|TRBJ2-3|TRBV12-3/TRBV12-4|many
TGTGCCAGCAGTCTCGGACTAGGGTCGGCAGATACGCAGTATTTT
CASSLGLGSADTQYF
>.|TRBJ1-1|TRBV18|many
TGTGCCAGCTCACCCACCCGGGGTCGTTACACTGAAGCTTTCTTT
CASSPTRGRYTEAFF
>.|TRBJ2-7|TRBV7-6|.
TGTGCCAGCAGCTCCCTCGGGTTGGAGCAGTACTTC
CASSSLGLEQYF
>.|TRBJ2-1|TRBV3-1|many
TGTGCCAGCAGCGCCGGGCGGGAGCAGTTCTTC
CASSAGREQFF
>.|TRBJ2-2|TRBV7-7|.
TGTGCTAGCAGCCCCTCCTCCGGAGGCACCGGGGAGCTGTTTTTT
CASSPSSGGTGELFF
>.|TRBJ2-1|TRBV4-1|many
TGCGCCAGCAGCCTCCTCCAAGGCATGGCTAGGAGGGAGCAGTTCTTC
CASSLLQGMARREQFF
>TRBD1|TRBJ1-1|TRBV24-1|many
TGTGCCACCGCTCGGACAGGGGGCACTGAAGCTTTCTTT
CATARTGGTEAFF
>.|TRBJ2-1|TRBV6-1|many
TGTGCCGCGGGACTGACCTCCTACAATGAGCAGTTCTTC
CAAGLTSYNEQFF
>TRBD1|TRBJ1-6|TRBV27|.
TGTGCCAGCAGTTTGGGTCCAGGGGGAAATTCACCCCTCCACTTT
CASSLGPGGNSPLHF
>TRBD2|TRBJ2-1|TRBV2|many
TGTGCCAGCAGGGGAGCGGGAGATGAGCAGTTCTTC
CASRGAGDEQFF
>.|TRBJ1-1|TRBV27|many
TGTGCCAGCAGTTTATCGGTGCTGAACACTGAAGCTTTCTTT
CASSLSVLNTEAFF
>TRBD1|TRBJ2-1|TRBV11-3|many
TGTGCCAGCAGCTCAAAGGGACAGCGATTGAGCTCCTACAATGAGCAGTTCTTC
CASSSKGQRLSSYNEQFF
>.|TRBJ1-1|TRBV11-2|many
TGTGCCAGCAGCTTCCATCCAGACAACACTGAAGCTTTCTTT
CASSFHPDNTEAFF
>.|TRBJ2-7|TRBV28|.
TGTGCCAGCTGGCCGGGCGGATCCTACGAGCAGTACTTC
CASWPGGSYEQYF
>TRBD2|TRBJ2-7|TRBV29-1|many
TGCAGCGTTCTGCCCGCGACTAGCGCCCACTACGAGCAGTACTTC
CSVLPATSAHYEQYF
>.|TRBJ1-4|TRBV24-1|many
TGTGCCACCAGTGAAACCGGGACAAGGAACGAAAAACTGTTTTTT
CATSETGTRNEKLFF
>TRBD2|TRBJ2-7|TRBV9|few
TGTGCCAGCAGCGTAGCGGCTAGCGGGGTCTACGAGCAGTACTTC
CASSVAASGVYEQYF
>TRBD1|TRBJ1-2|TRBV5-4|.
TGTGCCAGCAGCTTGGTGACAGGGACCTATGGCTACACCTTC
CASSLVTGTYGYTF
>.|TRBJ2-1|TRBV30|many
TGTGCCTGGAGTGTTTCCCTAGCTACGGATGAGCAGTTCTTC
CAWSVSLATDEQFF
>TRBD2|TRBJ2-3|TRBV11-3|few
TGTGCCAGCAGCTTAACGGGGGAGGGCCCAGATACGCAGTATTTT
CASSLTGEGPDTQYF
>TRBD1|TRBJ2-1|TRBV7-2|few
TGTGCCAGCAGTTCAGGGACAGCTCCTTACAATGAGCAGTTCTTC
CASSSGTAPYNEQFF
>TRBD2|TRBJ2-7|TRBV28|few
TGTGCCAGCAGTTTAGCTAGCGGGAGCTACGCCGACTACGAGCAGTACTTC
CASSLASGSYADYEQYF
>.|TRBJ1-1|TRBV5-1|.
TGCGCCAGCGGCAGGGAATTCGACACTGAAGCTTTCTTT
CASGREFDTEAFF
>.|TRBJ1-1|TRBV5-8|many
TGTGCCAGCAGCTTGGGCCGTATGGGAGGGAACACTGAAGCTTTCTTT
CASSLGRMGGNTEAFF
>TRBD1|TRBJ2-3|TRBV5-8|many
TGTGCCAGCAGCTTGGCCCGACAGGGGGGTTTCAGCACAGATACGCAGTATTTT
CASSLARQGGFSTDTQYF
>.|TRBJ1-4|TRBV18|few
TGTGCCAGCTCACCAGTGATGCTCACGGGGAATGAAAAACTGTTTTTT
CASSPVMLTGNEKLFF
>.|TRBJ1-3|TRBV7-8|many
TGTGCCAGCAGCTTATGGGCCAGCTCTGGAAACACCATATATTTT
CASSLWASSGNTIYF
>.|TRBJ2-7|TRBV30|many
TGTGCCTGGAGTCTCGACATCTTCGACGAGCAGTACTTC
CAWSLDIFDEQYF
>.|TRBJ1-6|TRBV6-5|many
TGTGCCAGCAGTTACGGGGAGGGAAGCTCCTATAATTCACCCCTCCACTTT
CASSYGEGSSYNSPLHF
>.|TRBJ2-1|TRBV6-1|many
TGTGCCAGCAGCCGAGACACCTTCTCCTACAATGAGCAGTTCTTC
CASSRDTFSYNEQFF
>.|TRBJ2-7|TRBV20-1|.
TGCAGTGCCGCCCGGTTTTCAGGGTTCGCCTACGAGCAGTACTTC
CSAARFSGFAYEQYF
>.|TRBJ2-7|TRBV4-1|.
TGCGCCAGCAGCCCCGGACAGTCGAGCTCCTACGAGCAGTACTTC
CASSPGQSSSYEQYF